The sequence of this TCR beta chain was determined in a study of Graves' ophthalmopathy and Graves' hyperthyroidism. Study information: At the time of initial diagnosis and before any treatment, peripheral blood was collected.

Presentation of ophthalmopathy in the donors involved moderate-to-severe activity, CAS ≥3, NOSPECS ≥4 and a duration under 3 months. The authors amplified TCR beta CDR3 regions from RNA transcripts. HTBI primers primed a first-round RT-PCR, and a second-round multiplex PCR followed. MiXCR, applied by TCRdb to the multiplex PCR reads, yields one record per CDR3 protein. The sample has almost 750,000 distinct CDR3 sequences, about 44% seen once. Germline V gene sequence: CDR1 PRHDT, CDR2 FYEKMQ (reference sequence). CDR3 length equals 14 residues. The table lists this clonotype with a few counts. Its specificity is not known. The junction does not match germline at one end; this may be a read error. Broader study findings: Blood shared most expanded thyroid clonotypes above 0.001 frequency.

Input material: peripheral blood. This clonotype originated in an adult man with Graves' ophthalmopathy. The J gene is TRBJ2-5, the V gene TRBV13; 8 nucleotides match TRBD1. CDR3 coding DNA: TGCGCCAGCAGTCCAGGGGGCGCCGGGGAGACCCAGTACTTC. It translates to CASSPGGAGETQYF.